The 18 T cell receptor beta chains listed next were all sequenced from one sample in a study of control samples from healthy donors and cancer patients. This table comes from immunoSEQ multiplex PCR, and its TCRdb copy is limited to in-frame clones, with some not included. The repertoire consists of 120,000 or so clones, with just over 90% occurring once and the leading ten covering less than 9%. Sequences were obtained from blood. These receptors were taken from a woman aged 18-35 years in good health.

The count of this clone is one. CDR3 amino acids: CASRTDLNTEAFF. CDR3 nucleotides: TGTGCCAGCAGGACAGATCTGAACACTGAAGCTTTCTTT. The chain recombines TRBV28 with TRBJ1-1, with TRBD1 as a possible D gene (5 bases). Trimming cost V 6 bases and J 0 bases, with 8 bases left between them. The CDR3 consists of 13 residues. The germline V gene encodes CDR1 MDHEN and CDR2 SYDVKM. Looking up the rest from reference TRBV28 and TRBJ1-1 gives the full variable domain: DVKVTQSSRYLVKRTGEKVFLECVQDMDHENMFWYRQDPGLGLRLIYFSYDVKMKEKGDIPEGYSVSREKKERFSLILESASTNQTSMYLCASRTDLNTEAFFGQGTRLTVV.

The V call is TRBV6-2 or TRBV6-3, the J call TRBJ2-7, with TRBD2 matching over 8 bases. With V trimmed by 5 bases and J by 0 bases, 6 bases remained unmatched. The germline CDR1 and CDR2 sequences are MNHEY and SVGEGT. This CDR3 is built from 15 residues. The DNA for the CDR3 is TGTGCCAGCAGTGTGAGCGGGGGTTACTCCTACGAGCAGTACTTC. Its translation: CASSVSGGYSYEQYF.

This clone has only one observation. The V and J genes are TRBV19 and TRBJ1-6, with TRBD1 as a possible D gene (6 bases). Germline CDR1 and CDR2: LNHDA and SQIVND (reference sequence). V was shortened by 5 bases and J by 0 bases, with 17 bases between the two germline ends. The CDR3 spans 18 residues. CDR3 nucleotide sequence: TGTGCCAGTAGTCGGACAGCTATGAGGAGCTCCTATAATTCACCCCTCCACTTT. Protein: CASSRTAMRSSYNSPLHF.

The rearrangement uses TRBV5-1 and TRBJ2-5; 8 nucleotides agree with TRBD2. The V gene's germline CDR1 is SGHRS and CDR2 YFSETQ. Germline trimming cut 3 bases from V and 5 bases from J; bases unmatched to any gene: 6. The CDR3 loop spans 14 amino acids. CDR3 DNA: TGCGCCAGCAGCTCCGGGGGGGCCGGGGAGACCCAGTACTTC. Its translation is CASSSGGAGETQYF.

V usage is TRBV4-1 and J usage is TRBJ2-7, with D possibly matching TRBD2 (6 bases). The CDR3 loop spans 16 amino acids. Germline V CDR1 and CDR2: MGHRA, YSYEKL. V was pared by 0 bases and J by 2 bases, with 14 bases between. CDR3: CASSQETGSVTYEQYF. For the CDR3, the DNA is TGCGCCAGCAGCCAAGAAACCGGGAGTGTAACCTACGAGCAGTACTTC.

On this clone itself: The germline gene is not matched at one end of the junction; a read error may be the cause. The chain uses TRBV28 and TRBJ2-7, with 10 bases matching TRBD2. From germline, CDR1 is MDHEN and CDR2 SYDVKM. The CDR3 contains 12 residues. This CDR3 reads CASSFEASGGEF. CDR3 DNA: TGTGCCAGCAGTTTTGAGGCTAGCGGGGGCGAGTTC.

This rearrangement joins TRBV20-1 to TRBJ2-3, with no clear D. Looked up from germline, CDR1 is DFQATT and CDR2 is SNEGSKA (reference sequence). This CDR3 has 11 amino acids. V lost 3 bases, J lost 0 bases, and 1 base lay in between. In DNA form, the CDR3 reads TGCAGTGCTAGCAGCACAGATACGCAGTATTTT. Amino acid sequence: CSASSTDTQYF.

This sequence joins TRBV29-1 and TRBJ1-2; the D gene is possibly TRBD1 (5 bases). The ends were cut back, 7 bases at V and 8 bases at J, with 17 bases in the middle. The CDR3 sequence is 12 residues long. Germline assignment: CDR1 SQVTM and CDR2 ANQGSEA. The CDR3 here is CSAPTERGGYTF. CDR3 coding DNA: TGCAGCGCCCCGACCGAAAGGGGAGGCTACACCTTC.

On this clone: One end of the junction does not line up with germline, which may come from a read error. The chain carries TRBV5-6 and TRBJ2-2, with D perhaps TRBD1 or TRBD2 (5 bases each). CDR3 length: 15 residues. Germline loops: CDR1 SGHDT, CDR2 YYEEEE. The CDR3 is CPSSATPGRPGELFF. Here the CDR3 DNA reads TGTCCCAGCAGCGCAACCCCGGGACGCCCCGGGGAGCTGTTTTTT. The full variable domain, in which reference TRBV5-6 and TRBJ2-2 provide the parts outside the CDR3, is DAGVTQSPTHLIKTRGQQVTLRCSPKSGHDTVSWYQQALGQGPQFIFQYYEEEERQRGNFPDRFSGHQFPNYSSELNVNALLLGDSALYLCPSSATPGRPGELFFGEGSRLTVL.

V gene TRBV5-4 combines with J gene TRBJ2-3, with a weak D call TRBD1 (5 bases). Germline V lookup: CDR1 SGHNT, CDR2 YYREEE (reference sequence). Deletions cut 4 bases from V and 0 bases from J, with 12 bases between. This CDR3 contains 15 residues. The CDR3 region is CASSPDTYSTDTQYF. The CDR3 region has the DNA TGTGCCAGCAGCCCGGACACGTATAGCACAGATACGCAGTATTTT.

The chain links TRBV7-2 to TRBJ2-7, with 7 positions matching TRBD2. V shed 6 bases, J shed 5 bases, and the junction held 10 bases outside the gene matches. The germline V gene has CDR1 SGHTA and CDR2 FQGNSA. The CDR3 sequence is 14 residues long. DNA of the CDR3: TGTGCCAGCAGTGACGGACTAGTTTTCCACGAGCAGTACTTC. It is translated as CASSDGLVFHEQYF.

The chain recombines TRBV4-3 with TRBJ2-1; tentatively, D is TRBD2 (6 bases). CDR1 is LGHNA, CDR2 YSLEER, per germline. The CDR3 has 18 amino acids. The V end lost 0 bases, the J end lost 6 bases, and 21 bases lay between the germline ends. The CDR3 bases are TGCGCCAGCAGCCAAGATCAGTACGGGAGTGATGCGGTCAATGAGCAGTTCTTC. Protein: CASSQDQYGSDAVNEQFF.

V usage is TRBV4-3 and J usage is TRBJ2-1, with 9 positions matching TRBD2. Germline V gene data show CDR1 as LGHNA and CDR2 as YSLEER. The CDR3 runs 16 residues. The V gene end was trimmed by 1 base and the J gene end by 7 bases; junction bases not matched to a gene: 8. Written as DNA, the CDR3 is TGCGCCAGCAGCCAAGCCAGGGCTAGCGGGGTAAATGAGCAGTTCTTC. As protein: CASSQARASGVNEQFF.

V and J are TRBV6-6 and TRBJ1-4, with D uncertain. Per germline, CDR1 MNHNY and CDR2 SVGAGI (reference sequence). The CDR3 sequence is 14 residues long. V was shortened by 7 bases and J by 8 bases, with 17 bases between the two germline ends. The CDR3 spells CASIPGLDQEKLFF. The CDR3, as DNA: TGTGCCAGCATCCCCGGGCTCGACCAGGAAAAACTGTTTTTT.

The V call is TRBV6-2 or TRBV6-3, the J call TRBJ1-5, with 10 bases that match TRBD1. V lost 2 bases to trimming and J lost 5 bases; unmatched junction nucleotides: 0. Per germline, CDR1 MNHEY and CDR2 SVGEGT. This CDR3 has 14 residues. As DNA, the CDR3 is TGTGCCAGCAGTTACGGACAGGGGGATCAGCCCCAGCATTTT. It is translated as CASSYGQGDQPQHF.

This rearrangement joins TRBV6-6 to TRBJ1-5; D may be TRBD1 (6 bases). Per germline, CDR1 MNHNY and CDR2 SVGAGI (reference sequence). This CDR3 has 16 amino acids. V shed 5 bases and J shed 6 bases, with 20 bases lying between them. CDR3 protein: CASSPSQRGAGQPQHF. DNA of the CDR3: TGTGCCAGCAGTCCATCCCAGCGGGGGGCAGGTCAGCCCCAGCATTTT.

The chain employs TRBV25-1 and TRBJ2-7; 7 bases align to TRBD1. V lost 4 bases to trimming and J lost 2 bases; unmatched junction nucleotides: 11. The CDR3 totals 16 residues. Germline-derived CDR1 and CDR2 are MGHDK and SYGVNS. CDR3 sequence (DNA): TGTGCCAGCAGTGCCGTACCCGGGACAGTTACCTACGAGCAGTACTTC. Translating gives CASSAVPGTVTYEQYF.

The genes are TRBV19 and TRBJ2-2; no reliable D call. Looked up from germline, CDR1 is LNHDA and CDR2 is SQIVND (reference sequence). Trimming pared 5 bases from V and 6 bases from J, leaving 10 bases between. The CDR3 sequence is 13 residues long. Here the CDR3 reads CASSSLKAGELFF. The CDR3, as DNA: TGTGCCAGTAGTTCCCTTAAGGCCGGGGAGCTGTTTTTT.